The T cell receptor beta chain under discussion was sequenced for a study of cytotoxic CD8 clonotypes in ibrutinib-treated CLL. For the study at large: The patients comprised about a dozen relapsed/refractory and roughly 15 treatment-naive cases, about 18 IGHV unmutated. Study findings and constraints: Patients had baseline clonality above age-matched healthy donors, and this clonality moved with circulating CD8+ T-cell counts.

The CDR3 has 13 residues. Germline-derived CDR1 and CDR2 are SGHRS and YFSETQ. V gave up 4 bases and J gave up 10 bases, with 17 bases separating them. Clones were read by immunoSEQ multiplex PCR, and TCRdb kept only the in-frame ones, dropping some. The sample contains about 140,000 clones, 60% to 80% of which appear only once. Comments on this clone: Its antigen is undetermined.

The TCR sequence derives from a human donor with chronic lymphocytic leukemia. The chain links TRBV5-1 to TRBJ1-1; D ambiguous. The sample consisted of PBMCs, taken after 12 months of ibrutinib treatment. CDR3 sequence reads: CASSLDLAPGAFF. CDR3 in DNA: TGCGCCAGCAGCCTAGATCTAGCGCCTGGAGCTTTCTTT.